This TCR beta chain was retrieved from a study of beta chain features in type 1 diabetes. The study's findings and limits: Researchers report that Type 1 diabetes patients had moderately but significantly shorter TCRB CDR3s across all four CD4+ subsets.

Every isolated RNA sample was fully reverse transcribed, so sequencing captured expressed TCRB transcripts. Assay used: immunoSEQ multiplex PCR; TCRdb lists only in-frame clones, some missing. The table has roughly 350,000 clones, over 8.5% seen once; the top ten hold about 0.6%. Germline V gene sequence: CDR1 SEHNR, CDR2 FQNEAQ (reference sequence). The CDR3 runs 16 residues. Trimming removed 7 bases at V and 0 bases at J, with 19 bases between. This clone was counted a few times. The antigen remains unidentified. This rearrangement joins TRBV7-9 to TRBJ2-7, with D perhaps TRBD1 (5 bases). This TCR came from a man younger than 45 with type 1 diabetes. Sequencing was done on a sample of central memory CD4+ T cells from blood. The CDR3 is CASTHRQGLSSYEQYF. In DNA form, the CDR3 reads TGTGCCAGCACCCACCGTCAGGGTCTCTCCTCCTACGAGCAGTACTTC.